The TCR beta chain under discussion was sequenced for a study of blood T cell repertoires in COVID-19. The V and J ends lost 4 bases and 0 bases respectively, with 11 bases between them. Looked up from germline, CDR1 is MNHEY and CDR2 is SVGEGT. This CDR3 region has 15 residues. Original data processing: By means of reference gene primer amplification, nucleated cell counts were estimated. Clones were sequenced by immunoSEQ multiplex PCR, and TCRdb holds only the in-frame ones, with some missing. V and J calls plus clone size are reproduced from that table; the DNA served to infer D and trimming. In the table there are about 57,000 clones, roughly 80% of which are singletons.

This TCR was recovered from a woman in her sixties with acute or convalescent COVID-19. This sequence joins TRBV6-2 or TRBV6-3 and TRBJ2-3; weak D call: TRBD2 (5 bases). Sequencing input: peripheral blood. CDR3 sequence: CASSLIGLSTDTQYF. The CDR3 coding sequence is TGTGCCAGCAGTTTAATAGGACTTAGCACAGATACGCAGTATTTT.